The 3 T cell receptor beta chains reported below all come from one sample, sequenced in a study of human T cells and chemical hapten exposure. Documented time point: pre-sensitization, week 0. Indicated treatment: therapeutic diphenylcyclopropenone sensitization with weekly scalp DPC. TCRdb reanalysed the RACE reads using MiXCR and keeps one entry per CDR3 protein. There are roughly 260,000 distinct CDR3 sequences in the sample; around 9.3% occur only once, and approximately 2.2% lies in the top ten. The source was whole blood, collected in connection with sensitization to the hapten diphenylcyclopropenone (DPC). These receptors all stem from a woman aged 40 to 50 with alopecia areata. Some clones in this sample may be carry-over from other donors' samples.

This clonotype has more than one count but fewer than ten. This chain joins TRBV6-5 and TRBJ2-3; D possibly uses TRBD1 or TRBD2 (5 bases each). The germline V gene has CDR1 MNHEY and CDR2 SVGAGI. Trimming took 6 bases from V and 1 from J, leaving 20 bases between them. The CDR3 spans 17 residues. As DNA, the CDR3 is TGTGCCAGCAGGTCCCTCGGGGTCGGGACGGGCACAGATACGCAGTATTTT. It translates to CASRSLGVGTGTDTQYF.

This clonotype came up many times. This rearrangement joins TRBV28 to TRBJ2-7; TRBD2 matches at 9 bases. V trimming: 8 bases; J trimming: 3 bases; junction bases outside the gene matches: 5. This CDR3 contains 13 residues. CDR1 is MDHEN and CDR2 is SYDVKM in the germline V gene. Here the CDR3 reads CASQAGGDYEQYF. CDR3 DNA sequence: TGTGCCAGCCAAGCGGGAGGAGACTACGAGCAGTACTTC.

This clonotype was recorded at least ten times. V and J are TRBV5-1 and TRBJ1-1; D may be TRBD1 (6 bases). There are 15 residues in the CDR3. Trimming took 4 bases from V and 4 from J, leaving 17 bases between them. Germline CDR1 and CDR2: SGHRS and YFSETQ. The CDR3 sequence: CASSRDTYGTTEAFF. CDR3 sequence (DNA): TGCGCCAGCAGCAGGGACACCTACGGGACCACTGAAGCTTTCTTT.